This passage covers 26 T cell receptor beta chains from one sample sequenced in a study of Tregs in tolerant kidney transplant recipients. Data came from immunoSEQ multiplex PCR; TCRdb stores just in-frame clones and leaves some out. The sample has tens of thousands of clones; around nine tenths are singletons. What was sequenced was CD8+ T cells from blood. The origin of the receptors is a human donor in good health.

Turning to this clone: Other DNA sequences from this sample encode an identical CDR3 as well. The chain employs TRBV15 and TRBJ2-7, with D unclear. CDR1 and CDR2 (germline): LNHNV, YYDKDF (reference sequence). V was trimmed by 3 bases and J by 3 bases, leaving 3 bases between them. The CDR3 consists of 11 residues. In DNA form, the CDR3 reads TGTGCCACCAGCAGGGGCTACGAGCAGTACTTC. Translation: CATSRGYEQYF.

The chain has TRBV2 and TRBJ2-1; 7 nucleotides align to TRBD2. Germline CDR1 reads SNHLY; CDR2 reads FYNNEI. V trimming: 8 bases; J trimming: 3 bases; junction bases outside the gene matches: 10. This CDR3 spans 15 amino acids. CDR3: CASDPGGRYYNEQFF. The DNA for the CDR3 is TGTGCCAGCGACCCCGGCGGGAGATACTACAATGAGCAGTTCTTC.

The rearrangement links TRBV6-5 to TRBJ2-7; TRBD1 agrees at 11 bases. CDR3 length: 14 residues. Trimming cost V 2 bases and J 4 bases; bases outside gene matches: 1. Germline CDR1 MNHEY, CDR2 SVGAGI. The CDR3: CASSYGDRGYEQYF. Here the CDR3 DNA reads TGTGCCAGCAGTTACGGGGACAGGGGGTACGAGCAGTACTTC.

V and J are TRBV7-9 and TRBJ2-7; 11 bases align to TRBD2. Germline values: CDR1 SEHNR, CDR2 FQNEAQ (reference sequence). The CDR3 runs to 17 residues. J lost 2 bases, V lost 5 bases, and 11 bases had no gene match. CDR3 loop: CASSVSLAGGTTYEQYF. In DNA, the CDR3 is TGTGCCAGCAGCGTCTCTCTAGCGGGGGGTACCACCTACGAGCAGTACTTC.

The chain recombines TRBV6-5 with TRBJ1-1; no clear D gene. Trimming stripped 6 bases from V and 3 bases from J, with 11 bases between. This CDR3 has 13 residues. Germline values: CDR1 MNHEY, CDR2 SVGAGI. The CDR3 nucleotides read TGTGCCAGCAGCCCTTCCCGGTACACTGAAGCTTTCTTT. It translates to CASSPSRYTEAFF.

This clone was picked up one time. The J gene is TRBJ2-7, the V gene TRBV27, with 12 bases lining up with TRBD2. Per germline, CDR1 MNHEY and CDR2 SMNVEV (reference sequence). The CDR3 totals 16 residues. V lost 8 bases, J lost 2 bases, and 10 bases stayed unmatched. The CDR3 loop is CASGRHTSGRTYEQYF. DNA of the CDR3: TGTGCCAGCGGCAGGCATACTAGCGGGAGGACCTACGAGCAGTACTTC.

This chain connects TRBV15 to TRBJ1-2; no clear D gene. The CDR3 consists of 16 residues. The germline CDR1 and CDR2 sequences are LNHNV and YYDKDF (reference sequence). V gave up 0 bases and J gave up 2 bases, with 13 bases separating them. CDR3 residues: CATSRDRMTGNYGYTF. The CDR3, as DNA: TGTGCCACCAGCAGAGATCGTATGACGGGAAACTATGGCTACACCTTC.

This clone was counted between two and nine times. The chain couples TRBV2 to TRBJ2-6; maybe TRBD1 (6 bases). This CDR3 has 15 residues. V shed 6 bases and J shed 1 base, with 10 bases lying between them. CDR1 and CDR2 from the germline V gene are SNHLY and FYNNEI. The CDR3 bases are TGTGCCAGCAGCCACAGGGATTCTGGGGCCAACGTCCTGACTTTC. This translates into CASSHRDSGANVLTF.

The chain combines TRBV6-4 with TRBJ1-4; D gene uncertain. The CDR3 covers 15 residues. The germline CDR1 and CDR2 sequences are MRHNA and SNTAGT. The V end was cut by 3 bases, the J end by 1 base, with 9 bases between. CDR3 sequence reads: CASSEAEGTNEKLFF. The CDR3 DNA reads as TGTGCCAGCAGTGAAGCGGAGGGAACTAATGAAAAACTGTTTTTT.

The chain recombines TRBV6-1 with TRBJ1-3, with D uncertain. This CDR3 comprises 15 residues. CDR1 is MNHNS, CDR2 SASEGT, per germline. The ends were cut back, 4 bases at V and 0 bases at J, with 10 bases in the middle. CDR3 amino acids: CASSADGSSGNTIYF. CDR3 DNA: TGTGCCAGCAGTGCGGACGGAAGCTCTGGAAACACCATATATTTT.

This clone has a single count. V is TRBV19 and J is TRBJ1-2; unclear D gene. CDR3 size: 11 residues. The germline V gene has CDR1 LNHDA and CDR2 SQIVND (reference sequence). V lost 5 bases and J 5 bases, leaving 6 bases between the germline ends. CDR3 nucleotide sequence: TGTGCCAGTAGTCAAGGGTATGGCTACACCTTC. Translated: CASSQGYGYTF.

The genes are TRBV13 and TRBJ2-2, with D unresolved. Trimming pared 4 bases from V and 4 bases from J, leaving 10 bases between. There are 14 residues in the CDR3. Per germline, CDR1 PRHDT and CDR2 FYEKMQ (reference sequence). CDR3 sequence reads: CASSSPMGTGELFF. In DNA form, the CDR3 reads TGTGCCAGCAGCTCCCCGATGGGCACCGGGGAGCTGTTTTTT.

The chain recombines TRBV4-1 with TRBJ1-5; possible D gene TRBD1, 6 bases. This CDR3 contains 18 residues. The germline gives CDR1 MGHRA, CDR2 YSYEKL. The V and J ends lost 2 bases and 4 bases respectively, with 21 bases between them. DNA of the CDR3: TGCGCCAGCAGCCAACGTCCTAATCAGGACAGCCTTAATCAGCCCCAGCATTTT. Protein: CASSQRPNQDSLNQPQHF.

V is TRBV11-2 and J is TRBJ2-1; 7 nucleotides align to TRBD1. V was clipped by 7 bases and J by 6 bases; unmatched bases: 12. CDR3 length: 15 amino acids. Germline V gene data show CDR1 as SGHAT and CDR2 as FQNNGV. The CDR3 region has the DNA TGTGCCAGCACCTCCCGGACAGGAGTTGGCAATGAGCAGTTCTTC. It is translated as CASTSRTGVGNEQFF.

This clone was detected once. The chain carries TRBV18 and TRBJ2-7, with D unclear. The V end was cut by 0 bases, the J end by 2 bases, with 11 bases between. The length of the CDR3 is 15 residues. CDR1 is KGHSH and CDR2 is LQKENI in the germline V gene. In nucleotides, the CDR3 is TGTGCCAGCTCACCACCAAAGGCAACGGCCTACGAGCAGTACTTC. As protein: CASSPPKATAYEQYF. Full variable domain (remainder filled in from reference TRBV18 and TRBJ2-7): NAGVMQNPRHLVRRRGQEARLRCSPMKGHSHVYWYRQLPEEGLKFMVYLQKENIIDESGMPKERFSAEFPKEGPSILRIQQVVRGDSAAYFCASSPPKATAYEQYFGPGTRLTVT.

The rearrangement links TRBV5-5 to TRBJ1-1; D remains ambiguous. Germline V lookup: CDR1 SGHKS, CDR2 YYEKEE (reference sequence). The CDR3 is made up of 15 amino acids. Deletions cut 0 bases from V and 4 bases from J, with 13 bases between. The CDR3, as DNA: TGTGCCAGCAGCTTGGACCCGGGATTAGTCACTGAAGCTTTCTTT. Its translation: CASSLDPGLVTEAFF.

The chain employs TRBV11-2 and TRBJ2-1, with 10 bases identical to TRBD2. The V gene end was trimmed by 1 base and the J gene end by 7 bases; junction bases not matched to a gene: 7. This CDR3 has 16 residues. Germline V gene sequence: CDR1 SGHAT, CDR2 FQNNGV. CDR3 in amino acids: CASSLAGSGRYNEQFF. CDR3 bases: TGTGCCAGCAGCTTAGCTGGTAGCGGGAGGTATAATGAGCAGTTCTTC.

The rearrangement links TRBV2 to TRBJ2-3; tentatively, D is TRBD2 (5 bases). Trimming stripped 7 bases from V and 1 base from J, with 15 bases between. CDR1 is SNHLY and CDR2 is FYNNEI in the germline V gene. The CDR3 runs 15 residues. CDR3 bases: TGTGCCAGCAACTCCCCGGGGTCGGGCACAGATACGCAGTATTTT. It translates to CASNSPGSGTDTQYF.

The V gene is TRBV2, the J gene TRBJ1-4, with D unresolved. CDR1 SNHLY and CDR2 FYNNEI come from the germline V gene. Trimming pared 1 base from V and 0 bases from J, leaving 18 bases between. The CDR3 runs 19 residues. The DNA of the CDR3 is TGTGCCAGCAGTGAAGAGTCATTACATGCCGAGTCAACTAATGAAAAACTGTTTTTT. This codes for CASSEESLHAESTNEKLFF.

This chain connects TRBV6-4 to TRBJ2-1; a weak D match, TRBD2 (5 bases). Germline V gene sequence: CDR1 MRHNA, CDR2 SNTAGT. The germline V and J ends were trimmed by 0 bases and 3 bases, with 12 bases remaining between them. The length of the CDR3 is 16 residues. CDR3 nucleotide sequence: TGTGCCAGCAGTGACTCGAGGGTTAGCGACTACAATGAGCAGTTCTTC. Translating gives CASSDSRVSDYNEQFF.

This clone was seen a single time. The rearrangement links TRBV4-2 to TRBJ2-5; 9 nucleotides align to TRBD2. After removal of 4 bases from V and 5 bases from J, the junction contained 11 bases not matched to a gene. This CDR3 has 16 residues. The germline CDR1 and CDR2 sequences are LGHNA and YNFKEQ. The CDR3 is CASSPRGAGGWETQYF. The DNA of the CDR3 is TGTGCCAGCAGCCCCCGGGGGGCGGGAGGGTGGGAGACCCAGTACTTC.

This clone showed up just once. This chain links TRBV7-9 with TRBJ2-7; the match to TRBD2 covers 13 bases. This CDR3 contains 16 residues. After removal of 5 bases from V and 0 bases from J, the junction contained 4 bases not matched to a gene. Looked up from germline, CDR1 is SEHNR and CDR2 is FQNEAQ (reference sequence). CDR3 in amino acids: CASSDGTSGASYEQYF. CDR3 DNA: TGTGCCAGCAGCGATGGGACTAGCGGGGCCTCCTACGAGCAGTACTTC. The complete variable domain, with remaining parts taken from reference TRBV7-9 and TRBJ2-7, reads DTGVSQNPRHKITKRGQNVTFRCDPISEHNRLYWYRQTLGQGPEFLTYFQNEAQLEKSRLLSDRFSAERPKGSFSTLEIQRTEQGDSAMYLCASSDGTSGASYEQYFGPGTRLTVT.

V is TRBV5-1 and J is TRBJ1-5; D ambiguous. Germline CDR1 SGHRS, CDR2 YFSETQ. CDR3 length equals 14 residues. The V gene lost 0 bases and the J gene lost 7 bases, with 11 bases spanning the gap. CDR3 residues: CASSLDTVGQPQHF. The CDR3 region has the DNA TGCGCCAGCAGCTTGGATACCGTGGGGCAGCCCCAGCATTTT.

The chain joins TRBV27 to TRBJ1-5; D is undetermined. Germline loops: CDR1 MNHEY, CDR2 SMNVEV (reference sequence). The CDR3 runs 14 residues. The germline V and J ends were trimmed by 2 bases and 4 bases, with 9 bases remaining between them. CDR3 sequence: CASSLTGVNQPQHF. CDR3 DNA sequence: TGTGCCAGCAGTTTAACTGGGGTTAATCAGCCCCAGCATTTT.

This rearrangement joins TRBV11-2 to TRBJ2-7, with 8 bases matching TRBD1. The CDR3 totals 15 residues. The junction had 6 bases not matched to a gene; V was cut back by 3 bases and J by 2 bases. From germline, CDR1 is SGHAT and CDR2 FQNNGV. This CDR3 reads CASSFGQGPTYEQYF. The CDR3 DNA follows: TGTGCCAGCAGCTTTGGACAGGGCCCTACCTACGAGCAGTACTTC. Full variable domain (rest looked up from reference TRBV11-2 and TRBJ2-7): EAGVAQSPRYKIIEKRQSVAFWCNPISGHATLYWYQQILGQGPKLLIQFQNNGVVDDSQLPKDRFSAERLKGVDSTLKIQPAKLEDSAVYLCASSFGQGPTYEQYFGPGTRLTVT.

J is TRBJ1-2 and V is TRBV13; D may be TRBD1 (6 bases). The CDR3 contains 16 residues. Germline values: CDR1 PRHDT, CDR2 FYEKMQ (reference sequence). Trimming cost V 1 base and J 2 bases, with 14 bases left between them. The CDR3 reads CASSLVRGQGNYGYTF. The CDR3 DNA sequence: TGTGCCAGCAGCTTAGTTAGGGGCCAGGGGAACTATGGCTACACCTTC.